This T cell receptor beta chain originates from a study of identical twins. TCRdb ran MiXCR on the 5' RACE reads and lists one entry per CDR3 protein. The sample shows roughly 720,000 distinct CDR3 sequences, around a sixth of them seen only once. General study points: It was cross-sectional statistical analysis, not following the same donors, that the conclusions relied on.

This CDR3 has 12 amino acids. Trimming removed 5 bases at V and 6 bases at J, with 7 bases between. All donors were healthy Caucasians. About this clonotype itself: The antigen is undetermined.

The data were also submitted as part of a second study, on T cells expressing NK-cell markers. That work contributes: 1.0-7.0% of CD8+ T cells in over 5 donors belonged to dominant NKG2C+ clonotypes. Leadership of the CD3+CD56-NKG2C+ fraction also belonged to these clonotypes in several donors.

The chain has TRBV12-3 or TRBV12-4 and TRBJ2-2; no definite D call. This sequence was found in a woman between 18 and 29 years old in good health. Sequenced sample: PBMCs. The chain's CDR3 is CASSISPGELFF. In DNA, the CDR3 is TGTGCCAGCAGTATCTCTCCCGGGGAGCTGTTTTTT.